These T cell receptor beta chains were read from a single sample in a study of monozygotic twins with inflammatory bowel disease. No DNA is given; TCRdb re-called the 5' RACE reads and lists each CDR3 protein once. The sample holds approximately 400,000 distinct CDR3 sequences. The specimen sequenced was blood. The receptors derive from a human donor with ulcerative colitis or Crohn's disease, or a healthy co-twin of an affected twin (not recorded which). Each CDR3 is given with its conserved first and last residue. Fields, in order: V gene, J gene, CDR3 protein.

v_call: TRBV29-1; j_call: TRBJ2-1; cdr3_aa: CSVGLGVGWGEQFF
v_call: TRBV5-1; j_call: TRBJ2-7; cdr3_aa: CAGLDGFDEQYF
v_call: TRBV7-9; j_call: TRBJ2-4; cdr3_aa: CASSPGGRGNIQYF
v_call: TRBV20-1; j_call: TRBJ2-7; cdr3_aa: CSAQGLSYEQYF
v_call: TRBV5-1; j_call: TRBJ1-1; cdr3_aa: CASSSVPGQGWATEAFF
v_call: TRBV5-6; j_call: TRBJ2-2; cdr3_aa: CASSLKGTPNELFF
v_call: TRBV2; j_call: TRBJ2-5; cdr3_aa: CASSGDSGQGVEETQYF
v_call: TRBV5-4; j_call: TRBJ1-1; cdr3_aa: CASSSESGQRNTEAFF
v_call: TRBV18; j_call: TRBJ1-1; cdr3_aa: CASSPHPEGTEAFF
v_call: TRBV5-1; j_call: TRBJ2-7; cdr3_aa: CASSSGLPPEEQYF
v_call: TRBV5-1; j_call: TRBJ1-6; cdr3_aa: CASSLEGVRSPLHF
v_call: TRBV4-3; j_call: TRBJ1-1; cdr3_aa: CASSQDRLNTEAFF
v_call: TRBV20-1; j_call: TRBJ2-3; cdr3_aa: CSAHGQDTDTQYF
v_call: TRBV27; j_call: TRBJ2-7; cdr3_aa: CASDLLRDIFYEQYF
v_call: TRBV9; j_call: TRBJ2-7; cdr3_aa: CASSPPNKPYEQYF
v_call: TRBV27; j_call: TRBJ2-4; cdr3_aa: CASSDPGAKNIQYF
v_call: TRBV4-1; j_call: TRBJ1-1; cdr3_aa: CASSQDPGRGGKIPEAFF
v_call: TRBV11-3; j_call: TRBJ2-2; cdr3_aa: CASSPPGTGELFF
v_call: TRBV12-3/TRBV12-4; j_call: TRBJ1-4; cdr3_aa: CASSLLLNEKLFF
v_call: TRBV5-1; j_call: TRBJ2-1; cdr3_aa: CASSLEDEQFF
v_call: TRBV7-9; j_call: TRBJ2-1; cdr3_aa: CASSLVAGGLLGEQFF
v_call: TRBV7-9; j_call: TRBJ1-4; cdr3_aa: CASSQGAYEKLFF
v_call: TRBV24-1; j_call: TRBJ2-2; cdr3_aa: CATSAPWGSSGRAVYTGELFF
v_call: TRBV7-2; j_call: TRBJ2-7; cdr3_aa: CASSLGAAGTLTYEQYF
v_call: TRBV20-1; j_call: TRBJ2-4; cdr3_aa: CSASTSGSGNIQYF
v_call: TRBV7-2; j_call: TRBJ1-2; cdr3_aa: CASSSRTGAYGYTF
v_call: TRBV5-4; j_call: TRBJ1-2; cdr3_aa: CASSLGQASYYGYTF
v_call: TRBV7-2; j_call: TRBJ2-4; cdr3_aa: CASSRPGPEKNIQYF
v_call: TRBV7-3; j_call: TRBJ2-1; cdr3_aa: CASSRSDFDEQFF
v_call: TRBV6-6; j_call: TRBJ1-1; cdr3_aa: CASRTGTTNTEAFF
v_call: TRBV14; j_call: TRBJ2-7; cdr3_aa: CASSLRPSYEQYF
v_call: TRBV11-1; j_call: TRBJ2-4; cdr3_aa: CASSSGLARGGPAKNIQYF
v_call: TRBV5-1; j_call: TRBJ1-1; cdr3_aa: CASSSPDQFEAFF
v_call: TRBV9; j_call: TRBJ2-6; cdr3_aa: CASSVDSHSYSGANVLTF
v_call: TRBV18; j_call: TRBJ2-3; cdr3_aa: CASSALRDTQYF
v_call: TRBV20-1; j_call: TRBJ2-7; cdr3_aa: CSARDGGKTYEQYF
v_call: TRBV27; j_call: TRBJ2-3; cdr3_aa: CASSWGQGGPVDTQYF
v_call: TRBV10-1; j_call: TRBJ2-2; cdr3_aa: CASSEGSFTGELFF
v_call: TRBV5-1; j_call: TRBJ2-1; cdr3_aa: CASSLEDSGFEQFF
v_call: TRBV3-1; j_call: TRBJ1-1; cdr3_aa: CASSHRSGGSAFF